This T cell receptor (beta chain) was found in a study of Ad26.COV2.S vaccination and SARS-CoV-2 variants. About the study: Intramuscular Ad26.COV2.S at 5x10^10 or 1x10^11 viral particles. Study-level findings and limits: The breadth of spike-specific CD8+ and CD4+ T cell responses after vaccination was reportedly substantial.

The protocol was immunoSEQ multiplex PCR, while the TCRdb copy is restricted to in-frame clones and leaves out a portion. The table records about 400,000 clones, about four fifths of them present only once. Looked up from germline, CDR1 is KGHDR and CDR2 is SFDVKD. V was cut by 6 bases and J by 4 bases, with 15 bases left in between. The CDR3 loop spans 16 amino acids. Remarks on this clone: The antigen is not known.

This sample's treatment: around 19 received Ad26.COV2.S at low or high dose, single or two shots; several received placebo; per-sample allocation not given. Samples analyzed were those drawn on day 63 after the first vaccine or placebo injection. The chain joins TRBV24-1 to TRBJ2-6; D is unresolved. The sample in question was peripheral blood, obtained in a trial of Ad26.COV2.S vaccine versus placebo. The source is a person between 18 and 59 years old who received the Ad26.COV2.S COVID-19 vaccine or a placebo. CDR3 amino acids: CATSPWVGQGANVLTF. The CDR3 DNA is TGTGCCACCAGTCCATGGGTAGGGCAAGGGGCCAACGTCCTGACTTTC.